This T cell receptor (beta chain) was identified during a study of shared T cell receptors in the human thymus listed by TCRdb under 2021. The study in broad terms: The study examined how the human thymus generates shared, self-reactive T-cell receptor alpha chains.

The V and J ends are trimmed by 5 bases and 0 bases, leaving 14 bases between them. The CDR3 starts with the cysteine, ends with the phenylalanine, and has 14 residues. The CDR3 DNA has 42 bases and is translated from base 1. The germline V gene yields SQVTM for CDR1 and ANQGSEA for CDR2. Library prep was done by the immunoSEQ multiplex PCR assay. TCRdb holds this immuneACCESS table with in-frame rearrangements only. Some clones are missing; in checked studies, unresolved V genes explain under half, and the rest has no known cause. Within this sample are about 380,000 clones, with 85% to 95% of them counted one time only. The biggest ten clones account for around 0.019% of the sample. About this clone: The specificity of this receptor is unknown. Base qualities were left out, and no much larger clone turns up one base away.

The sequence was obtained from a human donor. Sequenced: thymocytes. The chain employs TRBV29-1 and TRBJ2-7; possibly the D gene is TRBD1, per 6 matching bases. Read as DNA, the sequence is TGCAGCGTTCTCAAGCAGGGGAGCTCCTACGAGCAGTACTTC. This sequence encodes CSVLKQGSSYEQYF.